This T cell receptor (beta chain) came from a study of CD8+ T cells in alopecia areata. Alopecia areata patients had lesional scalp punch biopsies and peripheral blood taken from them. The CDR3 totals 13 residues. Per the germline V gene, CDR1 is MDHEN and CDR2 is SYDVKM. In each case, RNA was isolated and then reverse transcribed into cDNA as the sequencing template. TCRdb keeps only in-frame clones here, not all; method: immunoSEQ multiplex PCR. The sample yields 5,500 to 7,500 clones, over 45% seen once. Details on this clone: The junction differs from germline at one of its ends, possibly a read error.

This receptor was obtained from a human donor with alopecia areata. What was sequenced was skin. This chain uses TRBV28 with TRBJ2-7; 11 bases map to TRBD1. DNA for the CDR3: TGTGCCAGCAGTGAGGACAGGGGGCACGAGCGGTACTTC. The encoded protein is CASSEDRGHERYF. Based on the CDR3 plus reference TRBV28 and TRBJ2-7, the full variable domain is DVKVTQSSRYLVKRTGEKVFLECVQDMDHENMFWYRQDPGLGLRLIYFSYDVKMKEKGDIPEGYSVSREKKERFSLILESASTNQTSMYLCASSEDRGHERYFGPGTRLTVT.